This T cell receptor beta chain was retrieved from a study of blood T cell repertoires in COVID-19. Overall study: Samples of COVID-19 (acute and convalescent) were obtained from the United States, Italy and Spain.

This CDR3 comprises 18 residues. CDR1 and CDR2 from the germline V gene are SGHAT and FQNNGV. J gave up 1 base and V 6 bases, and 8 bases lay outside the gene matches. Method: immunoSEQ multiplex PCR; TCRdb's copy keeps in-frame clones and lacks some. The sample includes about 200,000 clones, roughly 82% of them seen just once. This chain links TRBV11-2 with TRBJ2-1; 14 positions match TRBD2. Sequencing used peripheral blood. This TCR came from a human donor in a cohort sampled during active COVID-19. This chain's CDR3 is CASRKIGTSGGSYNEQFF. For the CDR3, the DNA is TGTGCCAGCAGGAAGATCGGGACTAGCGGGGGTTCCTACAATGAGCAGTTCTTC. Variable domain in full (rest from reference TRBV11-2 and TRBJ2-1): EAGVAQSPRYKIIEKRQSVAFWCNPISGHATLYWYQQILGQGPKLLIQFQNNGVVDDSQLPKDRFSAERLKGVDSTLKIQPAKLEDSAVYLCASRKIGTSGGSYNEQFFGPGTRLTVL.